The 21 T cell receptor beta chains in this list originate from one sample, sequenced in a study of neoadjuvant anti-PD-1 for oral cavity cancer. Time point noted: after neoadjuvant nivolumab, at surgical resection. Sequencing used immunoSEQ multiplex PCR; TCRdb keeps in-frame clones, though not all of them. This table has roughly 14,000 clones, around three quarters appearing once. The sample here was PBMCs, taken after nivolumab (anti-PD-1) treatment. These receptors originate from a person aged 35-80 years with oral cavity squamous cell carcinoma.

The chain links TRBV5-1 to TRBJ1-3; no definite D call. The germline gives CDR1 SGHRS, CDR2 YFSETQ. V lost 2 bases and J lost 0, with 6 bases in between. The CDR3 covers 14 residues. DNA of the CDR3: TGCGCCAGCAGCTTAGATTCCTCTGGAAACACCATATATTTT. Translated, it gives CASSLDSSGNTIYF.

The chain is built from TRBV7-2 and TRBJ1-5, with D perhaps TRBD1 (5 bases). V gave up 2 bases and J gave up 0 bases, with 8 bases separating them. The germline gives CDR1 SGHTA, CDR2 FQGNSA. CDR3 length equals 15 residues. The CDR3 coding sequence is TGTGCCAGCAGCTTACAGGGCTATAGCAATCAGCCCCAGCATTTT. It yields the protein CASSLQGYSNQPQHF.

This chain connects TRBV2 to TRBJ1-5; 8 positions agree with TRBD1. CDR1 is SNHLY, CDR2 FYNNEI, per germline. With V trimmed by 6 bases and J by 2 bases, 6 bases remained unmatched. The length of the CDR3 is 15 residues. CDR3 in DNA: TGTGCCAGCAGCCAGGACAGGGCTGGCAATCAGCCCCAGCATTTT. Translation: CASSQDRAGNQPQHF.

CDR3 sequence reads: CASSLVPANYGYTF. CDR3 DNA sequence: TGCGCCAGCAGCTTGGTACCAGCTAACTATGGCTACACCTTC. This chain connects TRBV5-1 to TRBJ1-2; D not certain. Trimming took 0 bases from V and 0 from J, leaving 6 bases between them. The CDR3 consists of 14 residues. Germline V gives CDR1 SGHRS, CDR2 YFSETQ.

The chain combines TRBV7-2 with TRBJ2-1; D gene unclear. The CDR3 is 11 residues long. Trimming pared 8 bases from V and 10 bases from J, leaving 12 bases between. From germline, CDR1 is SGHTA and CDR2 FQGNSA. Here the CDR3 reads CASAWAKEQFF. For the CDR3, the DNA is TGTGCCAGCGCTTGGGCAAAAGAGCAGTTCTTC.

This clone has just a few counts. This chain links TRBV7-8 with TRBJ2-7, with 9 bases identical to TRBD2. The ends lost 5 bases at V and 5 bases at J; junction bases unmatched: 7. Germline CDR1 SGHVS, CDR2 FQNEAQ. The CDR3 loop spans 14 amino acids. This CDR3 reads CASSLIAGDHEQYF. The CDR3, as DNA: TGTGCCAGCAGCCTAATAGCGGGAGATCACGAGCAGTACTTC.

CDR3 in DNA: TGTGCCAGCAGTCCGAACAGGGAGAACACCGGGGAGCTGTTTTTT. Amino acids: CASSPNRENTGELFF. The V and J genes are TRBV27 and TRBJ2-2; D is possibly TRBD1 (6 bases). The V end was cut by 5 bases, the J end by 1 base, with 11 bases between. Per the germline V gene, CDR1 is MNHEY and CDR2 is SMNVEV (reference sequence). The CDR3 totals 15 residues.

The V gene is TRBV29-1, the J gene TRBJ1-3; no clear D. The V and J ends lost 5 bases and 0 bases respectively, with 5 bases between them. CDR1 and CDR2 from the germline V gene are SQVTM and ANQGSEA. The CDR3 has 12 amino acids. Written as DNA, the CDR3 is TGCAGCGTTCAGTTCTCTGGAAACACCATATATTTT. It encodes CSVQFSGNTIYF.

This clone has a handful of counts. The chain uses TRBV20-1 and TRBJ2-1; 7 positions match TRBD2. Germline CDR1 reads DFQATT; CDR2 reads SNEGSKA (reference sequence). This CDR3 contains 11 residues. The V segment lost 6 bases and the J segment 9 bases; nucleotides outside the gene matches: 5. In DNA form, the CDR3 reads TGCAGTGCCAATAGCGGGCTTGAGCAGTTCTTC. Translated: CSANSGLEQFF.

The chain combines TRBV7-2 with TRBJ2-3; tentative D call: TRBD2 (6 bases). This CDR3 has 15 residues. In germline, CDR1 is SGHTA, CDR2 FQGNSA. The V and J ends lost 3 bases and 0 bases respectively, with 10 bases between them. The CDR3 DNA sequence: TGTGCCAGCAGCTTTGTCGGGACTAGCACAGATACGCAGTATTTT. It is translated as CASSFVGTSTDTQYF.

This clone has just a few counts. The V and J genes are TRBV28 and TRBJ1-5; maybe TRBD1 (5 bases). The germline V and J ends were trimmed by 6 bases and 1 base, with 13 bases remaining between them. Germline assignment: CDR1 MDHEN and CDR2 SYDVKM. CDR3 length equals 15 residues. This chain's CDR3 is CASRVGTVSNQPQHF. The CDR3 DNA sequence: TGTGCCAGCAGGGTCGGGACGGTGAGCAATCAGCCCCAGCATTTT.

This clone has only a few counts. The rearrangement links TRBV2 to TRBJ2-3; TRBD2 agrees at 13 bases. CDR1 is SNHLY and CDR2 is FYNNEI in the germline V gene. J lost 4 bases, V lost 5 bases, and 3 bases had no gene match. This CDR3 region has 15 residues. The CDR3 loop reads CASSKGLAGPDTQYF. DNA for the CDR3: TGTGCCAGCAGTAAGGGACTAGCGGGGCCAGATACGCAGTATTTT.

The rearrangement uses TRBV6-6 and TRBJ2-2; D call uncertain. V was shortened by 0 bases and J by 5 bases, with 7 bases between the two germline ends. Looked up from germline, CDR1 is MNHNY and CDR2 is SVGAGI (reference sequence). The CDR3 has 14 amino acids. CDR3 amino acids: CASSYSTVTGELFF. The CDR3 DNA is TGTGCCAGCAGTTACTCGACCGTAACCGGGGAGCTGTTTTTT.

This chain links TRBV5-4 with TRBJ2-5, with TRBD1 identical over 8 bases. The germline gives CDR1 SGHNT, CDR2 YYREEE (reference sequence). The CDR3 has 13 amino acids. The ends lost 6 bases at V and 5 bases at J; junction bases unmatched: 6. CDR3 sequence (DNA): TGTGCCAGCACCCGGACAGGGAGTGAGACCCAGTACTTC. The encoded protein is CASTRTGSETQYF.

This chain uses TRBV11-3 with TRBJ2-1, with D possibly matching TRBD1 (5 bases). CDR1 is SGHNT and CDR2 is YENEEA in the germline V gene. The germline V and J ends were trimmed by 1 base and 10 bases, with 11 bases remaining between them. The CDR3 contains 13 residues. CDR3 coding DNA: TGTGCCAGCAGCTTAGTTTTGACAGCAGAGCAGTTCTTC. Residues: CASSLVLTAEQFF.

The chain uses TRBV29-1 and TRBJ2-5; no clear D gene. Deletions cut 2 bases from V and 5 bases from J, with 3 bases between. The CDR3 runs to 10 residues. Germline V lookup: CDR1 SQVTM, CDR2 ANQGSEA. In nucleotides, the CDR3 is TGCAGCGTTGAACTGGAGACCCAGTACTTC. Amino acid sequence: CSVELETQYF.

The chain is built from TRBV7-9 and TRBJ2-3; D remains ambiguous. The CDR3 totals 14 residues. Trimming took off 0 bases at V and 2 bases at J, with 6 bases between the two ends. CDR1 and CDR2 (germline): SEHNR, FQNEAQ (reference sequence). CDR3 loop: CASSLAGPTDTQYF. The DNA of the CDR3 is TGTGCCAGCAGCTTAGCGGGTCCCACAGATACGCAGTATTTT.

This clone was recorded a few times. The CDR3 DNA follows: TGTGCCAGCAGCCCCGGGACACTCCAAGAGACCCAGTACTTC. Protein: CASSPGTLQETQYF. V usage is TRBV7-9 and J usage is TRBJ2-5, with D maybe TRBD1 (6 bases). Germline V CDR1 and CDR2: SEHNR, FQNEAQ (reference sequence). Trimming pared 5 bases from V and 1 base from J, leaving 11 bases between. This CDR3 spans 14 amino acids. Using reference TRBV7-9 and TRBJ2-5 for the parts outside the CDR3, the full variable domain is DTGVSQNPRHKITKRGQNVTFRCDPISEHNRLYWYRQTLGQGPEFLTYFQNEAQLEKSRLLSDRFSAERPKGSFSTLEIQRTEQGDSAMYLCASSPGTLQETQYFGPGTRLLVL.

The genes are TRBV10-3 and TRBJ2-3, with 9 positions matching TRBD1. Germline V gene sequence: CDR1 ENHRY, CDR2 SYGVKD. V was clipped by 8 bases and J by 5 bases; unmatched bases: 8. CDR3 size: 14 residues. CDR3 sequence (DNA): TGTGCCATCGCGGGGACAGGGAAGCAAGATACGCAGTATTTT. It yields the protein CAIAGTGKQDTQYF.

The chain carries TRBV10-3 and TRBJ2-7; 11 nucleotides line up with TRBD2. The CDR3 totals 15 residues. Germline V gene data show CDR1 as ENHRY and CDR2 as SYGVKD. With V trimmed by 6 bases and J by 2 bases, 6 bases remained unmatched. The CDR3 loop reads CAISQLAGATYEQYF. The CDR3 coding sequence is TGTGCCATCAGCCAACTAGCGGGAGCCACCTACGAGCAGTACTTC.

The chain joins TRBV15 to TRBJ2-7; D possibly matches TRBD1 or TRBD2 (5 bases each). Deletions cut 3 bases from V and 3 bases from J, with 12 bases between. Germline assignment: CDR1 LNHNV and CDR2 YYDKDF (reference sequence). The CDR3 is 14 amino acids. CDR3 DNA: TGTGCCACCAGCAGGTCTGGGGGTAACTACGAGCAGTACTTC. This sequence encodes CATSRSGGNYEQYF.